This T cell receptor (beta chain) was observed in a study of CD8 T cells in Susac syndrome. With random hexamers, about 0.45 to 1 ug RNA was reverse transcribed. Each CDR3 protein gets one entry after TCRdb re-called the immunoSEQ multiplex PCR reads with MiXCR. The sample has 70,000 to 95,000 distinct CDR3 sequences; about 94% are singletons. Peripheral blood CD8+ and CD4+ T cells were profiled by TCR beta sequencing. Negative isolation was applied to CD8+ and CD4+ T cells, and FACS enrichment was applied to TEMRA cells. This clonotype is a singleton in its sample. Trimming took 0 bases from V and 2 from J, leaving 12 bases between them. This CDR3 is 15 amino acids long. CDR1 is SGDLS and CDR2 is YYNGEE in the germline V gene.

The rearrangement links TRBV9 to TRBJ2-7; weak D call: TRBD2 (6 bases). The sequenced material came from CD8+ T cells from PBMCs. This TCR derives from a human donor with Susac syndrome. CDR3 in DNA: TGTGCCAGCAGCGTAGATGCGGGAAGGACCTACGAGCAGTACTTC. It encodes CASSVDAGRTYEQYF.